This TCR beta chain originates from a study of Tregs in tolerant kidney transplant recipients. In the study overall: CD4+CD25+CD127- cells came from approximately three-day belatacept mixed lymphocyte reactions, some with approximately five-day graft donor restimulation. General observations from the study: Activated donor B cell expansion appeared to reveal the most relevant donor-specific TCRbeta repertoire. Biological reproducibility was not directly addressed in this study. Findings come from small patient numbers and require larger validation.

CDR3 length: 11 amino acids. V lost 3 bases to trimming and J lost 5 bases, with 2 bases between them. CDR1 is LNHNV and CDR2 is YYDKDF in the germline V gene (reference sequence). Measured with immunoSEQ multiplex PCR; TCRdb has only the in-frame clones, and not every one. In the table there are 15,000 to 20,000 clones, approximately 61% of which are singletons. Turning to this clone: The antigen is not known.

This clonotype was obtained from a human donor in good health. The sequencing input was Tregs from blood cultured with allogeneic cells. The V and J genes are TRBV15 and TRBJ2-1, with unresolved D. The CDR3 DNA is TGTGCCACCAGCAGGAACAATGAGCAGTTCTTC. Translation: CATSRNNEQFF.